The 27 T cell receptor beta chains below come from one sample, sequenced in a study of shared clonotypes between healthy human individuals. The assay was immunoSEQ multiplex PCR, and TCRdb's table has in-frame clones only and misses some. This repertoire shows 2 million to 2.5 million clones, just under 95% found once; its top ten account for around 0.38%. Sequenced input: naive CD4+ T cells from PBMCs. Subset meaning: CD45RA+ positively selected. The receptors come from a young man in good health. Some clones in this sample may be carry-over from other donors' samples.

This rearrangement joins TRBV29-1 to TRBJ2-7; possibly TRBD1 for D (6 bases). Trimming left V 5 bases short and J 0 bases short, with 11 bases between. CDR3 length: 13 residues. Germline V CDR1 and CDR2: SQVTM, ANQGSEA. CDR3 coding DNA: TGCAGCGTTACAGGGCTCCTCTCCTACGAGCAGTACTTC. It codes for CSVTGLLSYEQYF.

The J gene is TRBJ1-5, the V gene TRBV19; D perhaps matches TRBD1 (5 bases). Looked up from germline, CDR1 is LNHDA and CDR2 is SQIVND (reference sequence). CDR3 size: 14 residues. Trimming took off 10 bases at V and 0 bases at J, with 13 bases between the two ends. CDR3 residues: CATSTGGSNQPQHF. For the CDR3, the DNA is TGTGCCACCAGTACCGGGGGTAGCAATCAGCCCCAGCATTTT.

Concerning this clone itself: At the DNA level, this CDR3 is encoded by other sequences in the same sample as well. The rearrangement uses TRBV7-2 and TRBJ2-2; no clear D. V was cut by 3 bases and J by 5 bases, with 4 bases left in between. CDR1 and CDR2 from the germline V gene are SGHTA and FQGNSA. There are 12 residues in the CDR3. CDR3: CASSLRTGELFF. CDR3 DNA: TGTGCCAGCAGCTTGAGAACCGGGGAGCTGTTTTTT.

This chain connects TRBV4-1 to TRBJ1-5; maybe TRBD1 (5 bases). Trimming left V 2 bases short and J 8 bases short, with 16 bases between. This CDR3 contains 15 residues. In germline, CDR1 is MGHRA, CDR2 YSYEKL. This CDR3 is CASSQLMGGREPQHF. CDR3 in DNA: TGCGCCAGCAGCCAATTAATGGGGGGGAGGGAGCCCCAGCATTTT.

This chain links TRBV18 with TRBJ2-6; TRBD1 is a possible D gene (6 bases). Germline loops: CDR1 KGHSH, CDR2 LQKENI. The CDR3 covers 15 residues. V lost 3 bases, J lost 5 bases, and 11 bases lay in between. CDR3 sequence: CASSPQGTWANVLTF. CDR3 bases: TGTGCCAGCTCACCCCAGGGGACCTGGGCCAACGTCCTGACTTTC.

A word on this clone: Other DNA variants within this sample encode the same CDR3. This chain joins TRBV5-1 and TRBJ2-5; TRBD2 might be the D (6 bases). CDR1 SGHRS and CDR2 YFSETQ come from the germline V gene. This CDR3 has 14 residues. The V end lost 2 bases, the J end lost 1 base, and 9 bases lay between the germline ends. CDR3 DNA: TGCGCCAGCAGCTTAGGTAGCGGCCAAGAGACCCAGTACTTC. It codes for CASSLGSGQETQYF.

The V and J genes are TRBV9 and TRBJ2-1; D is unclear. V was clipped by 0 bases and J by 9 bases, with 13 bases between them. Germline V gives CDR1 SGDLS, CDR2 YYNGEE. The length of the CDR3 is 14 residues. CDR3 DNA sequence: TGTGCCAGCAGCGTAGGCCCCCTAGTGGCTGAGCAGTTCTTC. This codes for CASSVGPLVAEQFF.

The genes are TRBV11-2 and TRBJ2-2, with TRBD2 matching 12 bases. The CDR3 has 18 amino acids. CDR1 is SGHAT and CDR2 is FQNNGV in the germline V gene. After removal of 2 bases from V and 6 bases from J, the junction contained 10 bases not matched to a gene. CDR3 residues: CASSLLPTSGSRAGELFF. The DNA of the CDR3 is TGTGCCAGCAGCTTATTACCGACTAGCGGGAGTAGGGCCGGGGAGCTGTTTTTT.

The CDR3 nucleotides read TGTGCCAGCAGTCGGTTAAGAGGGACAGGGGCCTCAGATACGCAGTATTTT. It is translated as CASSRLRGTGASDTQYF. The V call is TRBV11-3, the J call TRBJ2-3, with 10 bases identical to TRBD1. Per germline, CDR1 SGHNT and CDR2 YENEEA. The CDR3 consists of 17 residues. V lost 6 bases, J lost 4 bases, and 13 bases stayed unmatched.

The rearrangement uses TRBV5-1 and TRBJ2-5; TRBD1 aligns across 7 bases. Germline V lookup: CDR1 SGHRS, CDR2 YFSETQ. The CDR3 length is 14 residues. After removal of 2 bases from V and 7 bases from J, the junction contained 8 bases not matched to a gene. CDR3 in DNA: TGCGCCAGCAGCTTCCTAGACAGGGCGGGGACCCAGTACTTC. It yields the protein CASSFLDRAGTQYF. Filled out from reference TRBV5-1 and TRBJ2-5, the complete variable domain reads KAGVTQTPRYLIKTRGQQVTLSCSPISGHRSVSWYQQTPGQGLQFLFEYFSETQRNKGNFPGRFSGRQFSNSRSEMNVSTLELGDSALYLCASSFLDRAGTQYFGPGTRLLVL.

A word on this clone: A much larger clone differs from this one at a single base, so this may be a read error. The chain links TRBV25-1 to TRBJ2-2, with D unclear. The length of the CDR3 is 11 residues. Per the germline V gene, CDR1 is MGHDK and CDR2 is SYGVNS. The V gene lost 6 bases and the J gene lost 5 bases, with 4 bases spanning the gap. The CDR3 reads CASRLTGELFF. CDR3 in DNA: TGTGCCAGCAGGTTAACCGGGGAGCTGTTTTTT. The full variable domain, its missing parts supplied by reference TRBV25-1 and TRBJ2-2, is EADIYQTPRYLVIGTGKKITLECSQTMGHDKMYWYQQDPGMELHLIHYSYGVNSTEKGDLSSESTVSRIRTEHFPLTLESARPSHTSQYLCASRLTGELFFGEGSRLTVL.

V usage is TRBV6-6 and J usage is TRBJ2-7, with 11 bases identical to TRBD1. V shed 5 bases, J shed 4 bases, and the junction held 7 bases outside the gene matches. Germline V gives CDR1 MNHNY, CDR2 SVGAGI (reference sequence). CDR3 size: 15 residues. The DNA for the CDR3 is TGTGCCAGCAGTACTGCCGGGACAGGGGGATACGAGCAGTACTTC. Translation: CASSTAGTGGYEQYF.

As regards this clone: The same CDR3 is also encoded by other DNA sequences in this sample. This sequence joins TRBV28 and TRBJ1-5; D not resolved. The V gene's germline CDR1 is MDHEN and CDR2 SYDVKM. The length of the CDR3 is 12 residues. V was cut by 5 bases and J by 4 bases, with 6 bases left in between. The CDR3 loop is CASSPPNQPQHF. The CDR3 DNA is TGTGCCAGCAGTCCCCCGAATCAGCCCCAGCATTTT.

V is TRBV29-1 and J is TRBJ1-5; maybe TRBD1 (5 bases). CDR3 length: 13 amino acids. Trimming shortened V by 6 bases and J by 11 bases, and 20 bases separated the two germline ends. Germline CDR1 is SQVTM and CDR2 is ANQGSEA. CDR3 coding DNA: TGCAGCGTCAGCCAAGGCCTGGGGGGGACCCAGCATTTT. It encodes CSVSQGLGGTQHF.

The chain employs TRBV5-6 and TRBJ2-5; 7 nucleotides align to TRBD2. Trimming removed 4 bases from V and 3 bases from J; junction bases left unmatched: 6. This CDR3 has 14 residues. Germline CDR1 is SGHDT and CDR2 is YYEEEE. CDR3 amino acids: CASSKPSGEETQYF. The DNA of the CDR3 is TGTGCCAGCAGCAAGCCTAGCGGCGAAGAGACCCAGTACTTC.

The J gene is TRBJ2-3, the V gene TRBV6-6; no definite D call. Looked up from germline, CDR1 is MNHNY and CDR2 is SVGAGI (reference sequence). The CDR3 covers 13 residues. V lost 5 bases, J lost 4 bases, and 10 bases lay in between. The CDR3 DNA reads TGTGCCAGCAGTAGAACCGGACCAGATACGCAGTATTTT. It yields the protein CASSRTGPDTQYF.

The chain recombines TRBV6-5 with TRBJ2-5; tentatively, D is TRBD1 (6 bases). V was pared by 2 bases and J by 7 bases, with 17 bases between. CDR3 length equals 15 residues. The germline V gene encodes CDR1 MNHEY and CDR2 SVGAGI. The CDR3 reads CASSYQRGVRGTQYF. The CDR3 nucleotides are TGTGCCAGCAGTTACCAACGGGGTGTCAGGGGGACCCAGTACTTC.

This clone was detected only once. This chain uses TRBV7-3 with TRBJ1-3, with 9 bases lining up with TRBD1. Germline assignment: CDR1 SGHTA and CDR2 FQGTGA. This CDR3 has 15 amino acids. V shed 7 bases, J shed 8 bases, and the junction held 12 bases outside the gene matches. The CDR3 DNA is TGTGCCAGCACCATAGGGGCGACAGGGGGGCACACCATATATTTT. Translation gives CASTIGATGGHTIYF.

The chain couples TRBV9 to TRBJ2-3, with D unclear. Germline V gives CDR1 SGDLS, CDR2 YYNGEE. The V end lost 3 bases, the J end lost 2 bases, and 10 bases lay between the germline ends. The CDR3 loop spans 14 amino acids. The CDR3 region has the DNA TGTGCCAGCAGCGCCAGGAGCCACACAGATACGCAGTATTTT. This encodes CASSARSHTDTQYF.

V and J are TRBV7-2 and TRBJ2-7; D possibly corresponds to TRBD1 (5 bases). This CDR3 region has 15 residues. The germline V and J ends were trimmed by 2 bases and 0 bases, with 11 bases remaining between them. Germline V lookup: CDR1 SGHTA, CDR2 FQGNSA. Here the CDR3 reads CASSLSGSLSYEQYF. The CDR3 nucleotides read TGTGCCAGCAGCTTATCAGGGTCCCTCTCCTACGAGCAGTACTTC.

A single count supports this clone. The chain carries TRBV27 and TRBJ1-4; no clear D gene. The V end lost 6 bases, the J end lost 2 bases, and 13 bases lay between the germline ends. The CDR3 has 15 amino acids. Germline V lookup: CDR1 MNHEY, CDR2 SMNVEV (reference sequence). CDR3 in DNA: TGTGCCAGCAGCCCCGGTGGACGGACTAATGAAAAACTGTTTTTT. Its protein is CASSPGGRTNEKLFF.

The chain couples TRBV18 to TRBJ2-7; the D gene is possibly TRBD2 (7 bases). Germline V gives CDR1 KGHSH, CDR2 LQKENI. This CDR3 is built from 16 residues. V was pared by 3 bases and J by 2 bases, with 17 bases between. CDR3: CASSPAGASGTYEQYF. In DNA, the CDR3 is TGTGCCAGCTCACCCGCAGGGGCTAGCGGAACCTACGAGCAGTACTTC.

The chain links TRBV5-5 to TRBJ2-7; TRBD2 aligns across 8 bases. Germline assignment: CDR1 SGHKS and CDR2 YYEKEE (reference sequence). Germline trimming cut 0 bases from V and 2 bases from J; bases unmatched to any gene: 4. The CDR3 length is 15 residues. CDR3 coding DNA: TGTGCCAGCAGCTTGGATGGCGGGGGGACCTACGAGCAGTACTTC. Protein: CASSLDGGGTYEQYF.

V is TRBV5-1 and J is TRBJ2-6; TRBD2 aligns across 7 bases. The CDR3 sequence is 20 residues long. J lost 0 bases, V lost 2 bases, and 14 bases had no gene match. From germline, CDR1 is SGHRS and CDR2 YFSETQ. The CDR3 nucleotides are TGCGCCAGCAGCTTCTTCGCGACAAGCGGGGCATTCTCTGGGGCCAACGTCCTGACTTTC. It translates to CASSFFATSGAFSGANVLTF.

The chain recombines TRBV5-1 with TRBJ2-1, with 10 bases that match TRBD1. This CDR3 has 15 residues. The V segment lost 4 bases and the J segment 9 bases; nucleotides outside the gene matches: 10. Germline V gene lookup returns CDR1 SGHRS and CDR2 YFSETQ. The CDR3 loop reads CASSEGTGVIGEQFF. The CDR3 nucleotides are TGCGCCAGCAGCGAAGGGACAGGGGTAATCGGTGAGCAGTTCTTC.

This clone has just one count. The chain has TRBV5-4 and TRBJ2-1, with a weak D call TRBD1 (6 bases). Looked up from germline, CDR1 is SGHNT and CDR2 is YYREEE (reference sequence). This CDR3 comprises 15 residues. Trimming shortened V by 0 bases and J by 4 bases, and 11 bases separated the two germline ends. The CDR3 reads CASSLGGTQYNEQFF. Written as DNA, the CDR3 is TGTGCCAGCAGCTTGGGAGGGACACAGTACAATGAGCAGTTCTTC.

Comments on this clone: Other DNA sequences in this sample translate to the same CDR3. The chain couples TRBV5-1 to TRBJ2-6; D not certain. Trimming pared 0 bases from V and 0 bases from J, leaving 10 bases between. The germline V gene encodes CDR1 SGHRS and CDR2 YFSETQ. There are 17 residues in the CDR3. The DNA for the CDR3 is TGCGCCAGCAGCTTGGCCCTGTCTCCCTCTGGGGCCAACGTCCTGACTTTC. The encoded protein is CASSLALSPSGANVLTF.